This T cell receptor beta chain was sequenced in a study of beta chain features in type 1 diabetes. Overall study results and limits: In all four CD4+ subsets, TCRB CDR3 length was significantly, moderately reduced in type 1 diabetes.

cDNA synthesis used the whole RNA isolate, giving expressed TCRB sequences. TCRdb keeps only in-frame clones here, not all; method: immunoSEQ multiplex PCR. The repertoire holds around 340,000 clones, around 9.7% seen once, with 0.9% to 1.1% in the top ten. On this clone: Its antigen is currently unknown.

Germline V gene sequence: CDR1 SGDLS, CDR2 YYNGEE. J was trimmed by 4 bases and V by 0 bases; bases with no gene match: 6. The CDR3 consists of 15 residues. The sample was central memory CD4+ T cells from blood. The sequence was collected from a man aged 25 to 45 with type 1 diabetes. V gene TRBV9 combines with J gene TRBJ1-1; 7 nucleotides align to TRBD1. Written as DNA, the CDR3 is TGTGCCAGCAGCGTAGACCCCAGGGGGGGCACTGAAGCTTTCTTT. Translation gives CASSVDPRGGTEAFF.